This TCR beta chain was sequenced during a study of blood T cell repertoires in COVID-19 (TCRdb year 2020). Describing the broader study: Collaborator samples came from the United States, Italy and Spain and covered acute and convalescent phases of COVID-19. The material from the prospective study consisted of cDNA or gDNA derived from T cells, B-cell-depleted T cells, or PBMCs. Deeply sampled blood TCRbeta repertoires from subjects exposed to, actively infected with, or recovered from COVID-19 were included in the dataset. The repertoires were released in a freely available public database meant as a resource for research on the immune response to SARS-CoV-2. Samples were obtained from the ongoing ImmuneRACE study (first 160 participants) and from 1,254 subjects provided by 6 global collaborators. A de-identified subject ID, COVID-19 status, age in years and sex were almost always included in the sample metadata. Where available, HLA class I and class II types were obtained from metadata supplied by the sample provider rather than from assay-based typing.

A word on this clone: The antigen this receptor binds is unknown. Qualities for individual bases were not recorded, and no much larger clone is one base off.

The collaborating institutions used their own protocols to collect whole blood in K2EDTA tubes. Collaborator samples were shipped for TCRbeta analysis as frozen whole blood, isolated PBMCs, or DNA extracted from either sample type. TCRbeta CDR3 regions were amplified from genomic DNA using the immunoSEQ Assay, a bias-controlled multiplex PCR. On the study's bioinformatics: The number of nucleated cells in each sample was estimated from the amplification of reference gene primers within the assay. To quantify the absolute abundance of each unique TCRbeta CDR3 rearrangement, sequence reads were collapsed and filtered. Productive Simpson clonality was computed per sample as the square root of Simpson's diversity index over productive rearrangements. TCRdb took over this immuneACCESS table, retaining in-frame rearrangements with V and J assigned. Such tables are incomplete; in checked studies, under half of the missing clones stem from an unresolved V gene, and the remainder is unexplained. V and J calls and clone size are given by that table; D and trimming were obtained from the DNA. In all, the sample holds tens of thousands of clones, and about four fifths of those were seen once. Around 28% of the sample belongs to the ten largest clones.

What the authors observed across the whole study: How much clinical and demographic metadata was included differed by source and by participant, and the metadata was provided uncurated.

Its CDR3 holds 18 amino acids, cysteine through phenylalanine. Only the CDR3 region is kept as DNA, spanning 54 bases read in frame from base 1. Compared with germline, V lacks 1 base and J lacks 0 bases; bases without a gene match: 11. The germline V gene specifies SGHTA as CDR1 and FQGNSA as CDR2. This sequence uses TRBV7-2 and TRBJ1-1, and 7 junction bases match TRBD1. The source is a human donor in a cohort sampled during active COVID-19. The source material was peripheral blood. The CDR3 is CASSLVGSTGTLNTEAFF. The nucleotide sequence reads TGTGCCAGCAGCTTAGTGGGATCGACAGGGACCTTGAACACTGAAGCTTTCTTT.